This T cell receptor (beta chain) was profiled in a study of beta chain features in type 1 diabetes. Looking at the study overall: Across all samples, roughly 99 million sorted cells were examined.

CD4+ naive, central memory, regulatory and stem cell-like memory subsets were isolated by sorting on CD45RO/CCR7/CD25/CD127/CD95/CD27. The J segment lost 0 bases and the V segment lost 6 bases, leaving 4 bases of the junction unmatched. Germline-derived CDR1 and CDR2 are SNHLY and FYNNEI. The length of the CDR3 is 14 residues. Sequenced material consisted of expressed TCRB transcripts (all of the isolated RNA was reverse transcribed). Data came from immunoSEQ multiplex PCR; TCRdb stores just in-frame clones and leaves some out. The data contain about 120,000 clones, approximately 15% of them singletons. Findings and limits, study-wide: Possible PCR preference for shorter templates applied equally to patients and controls. Among patients with Type 1 diabetes, TCRB CDR3s were moderately but significantly shorter in every one of the four CD4+ subsets. Junctions at VDJ sites from type 1 diabetes patients had fewer insertions and more deletions.

This clone was counted a few times. No antigen is known for it. The chain employs TRBV2 and TRBJ1-1; 7 bases match TRBD1. The sample was central memory CD4+ T cells from blood. The receptor's source is a man younger than 35 with type 1 diabetes. The CDR3 coding sequence is TGTGCCAGCAGCGCCGACAGGGTGAACACTGAAGCTTTCTTT. It translates to CASSADRVNTEAFF.